The sequence of this TCR beta chain was determined in a study of blood T cell repertoires in COVID-19. This clone was observed a single time. The method was immunoSEQ multiplex PCR; TCRdb's version includes in-frame clones alone and lacks a portion of them. This sample yields fewer than 300,000 clones, of which 85% are seen a single time; about 2.7% belongs to the top ten. V was cut by 5 bases and J by 4 bases, with 14 bases left in between. Germline V gene data show CDR1 as LNHDA and CDR2 as SQIVND (reference sequence). CDR3 length equals 14 residues. The TCR was taken from a woman aged 50 to 60 who had recovered from COVID-19. Sequenced sample: PBMCs or T cells enriched from blood (not recorded which). This chain links TRBV19 with TRBJ1-1; no clear D gene. In DNA form, the CDR3 reads TGTGCCAGTAGTCCGCCCCTCGGGGTCACTGAAGCTTTCTTT. Protein product: CASSPPLGVTEAFF.